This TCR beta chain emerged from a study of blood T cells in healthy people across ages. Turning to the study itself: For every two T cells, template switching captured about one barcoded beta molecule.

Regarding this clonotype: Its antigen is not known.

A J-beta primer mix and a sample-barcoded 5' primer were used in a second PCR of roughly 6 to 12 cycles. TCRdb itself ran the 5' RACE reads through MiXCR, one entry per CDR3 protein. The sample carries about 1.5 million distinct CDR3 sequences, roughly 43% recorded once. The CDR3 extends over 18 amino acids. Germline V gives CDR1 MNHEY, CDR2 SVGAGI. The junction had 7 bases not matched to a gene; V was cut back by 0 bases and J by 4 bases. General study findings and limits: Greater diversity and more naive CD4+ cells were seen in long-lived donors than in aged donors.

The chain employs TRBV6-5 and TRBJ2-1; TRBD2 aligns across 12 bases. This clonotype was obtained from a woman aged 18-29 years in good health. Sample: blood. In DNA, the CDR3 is TGTGCCAGCAGTTACTCTAGTCTAGCGGGGGGGCCTTACAATGAGCAGTTCTTC. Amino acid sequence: CASSYSSLAGGPYNEQFF.